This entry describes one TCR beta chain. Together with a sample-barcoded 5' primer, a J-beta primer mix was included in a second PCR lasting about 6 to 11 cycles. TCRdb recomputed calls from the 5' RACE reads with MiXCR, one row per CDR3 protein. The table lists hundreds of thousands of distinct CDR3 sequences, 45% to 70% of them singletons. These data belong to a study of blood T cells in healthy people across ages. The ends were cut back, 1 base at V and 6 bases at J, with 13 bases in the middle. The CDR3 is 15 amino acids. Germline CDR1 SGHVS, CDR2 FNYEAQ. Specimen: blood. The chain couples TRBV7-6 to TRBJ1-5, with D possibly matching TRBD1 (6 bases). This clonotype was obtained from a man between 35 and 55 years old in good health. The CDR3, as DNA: TGTGCCAGCAGCTTAGTGGAGGGGGAGAGTCAGCCCCAGCATTTT. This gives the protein CASSLVEGESQPQHF. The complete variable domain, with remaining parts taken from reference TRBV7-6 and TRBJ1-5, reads GAGVSQSPRYKVTKRGQDVALRCDPISGHVSLYWYRQALGQGPEFLTYFNYEAQQDKSGLPNDRFSAERPEGSISTLTIQRTEQRDSAMYRCASSLVEGESQPQHFGDGTRLSIL.